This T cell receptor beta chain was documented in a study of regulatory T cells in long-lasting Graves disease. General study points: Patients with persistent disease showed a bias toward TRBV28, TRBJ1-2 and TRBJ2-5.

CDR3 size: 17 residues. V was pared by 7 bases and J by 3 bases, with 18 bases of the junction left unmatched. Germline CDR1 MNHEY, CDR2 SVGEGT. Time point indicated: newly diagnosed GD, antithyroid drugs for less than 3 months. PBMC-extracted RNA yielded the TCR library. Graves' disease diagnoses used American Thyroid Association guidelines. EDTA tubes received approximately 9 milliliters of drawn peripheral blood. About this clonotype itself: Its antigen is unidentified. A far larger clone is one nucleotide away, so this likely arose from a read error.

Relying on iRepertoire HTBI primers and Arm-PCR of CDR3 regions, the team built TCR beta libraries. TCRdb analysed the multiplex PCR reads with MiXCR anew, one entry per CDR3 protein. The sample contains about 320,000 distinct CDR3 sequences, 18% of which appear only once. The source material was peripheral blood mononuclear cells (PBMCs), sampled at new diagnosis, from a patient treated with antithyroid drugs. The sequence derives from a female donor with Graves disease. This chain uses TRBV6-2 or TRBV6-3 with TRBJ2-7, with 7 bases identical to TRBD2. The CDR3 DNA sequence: TGTGCCAGCACTGGCACCACCTCTAGCGGAGACGGCTACGAGCAGTACTTC. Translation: CASTGTTSSGDGYEQYF.